This T cell receptor beta chain originates from a study of blood T cell repertoires in COVID-19. The CDR3 contains 15 residues. V was clipped by 5 bases and J by 0 bases, with 11 bases between them. Germline-derived CDR1 and CDR2 are SNHLY and FYNNEI. This clone occurred once. The table came from immunoSEQ multiplex PCR; TCRdb's copy has only in-frame clones and leaves some out. The sample has roughly 220,000 clones; 80% to 85% are singletons. The sample consisted of peripheral blood. The chain combines TRBV2 with TRBJ1-5; possible D gene TRBD1, 6 bases. The receptor was derived from a woman in her twenties or thirties who had recovered from COVID-19. As DNA, the CDR3 is TGTGCCAGCAGTTACCAGGGGAATAGCAATCAGCCCCAGCATTTT. This codes for CASSYQGNSNQPQHF.